A selection of T cell receptor beta chains follows, all from one sample in a study of response to subunit inactivated influenza vaccine. TCRdb ran MiXCR on the RT-PCR reads and lists one entry per CDR3 protein. The data contain 600,000 to 700,000 distinct CDR3 sequences, 13% to 15% of them singletons. The input for sequencing was PBMCs from blood, taken 14 days before vaccination. All receptors come from a man between 50 and 59 years old who received an inactivated influenza vaccine. CDR3s include the opening cysteine and the closing phenylalanine or tryptophan. D genes are given only for firm matches. Expanded clones are given a class, and other clones once, few, many or no size at all.

NA TRBJ1-3 NA TRBV12-3/TRBV12-4 CASSLGLSSGNTIYF TGTGCCAGCAGTTTAGGCCTTAGCTCTGGAAACACCATATATTTT
TRBD2 TRBJ2-5 NA TRBV11-1 CASSLNYGLAGKETQYF TGTGCCAGCAGCTTAAACTACGGACTAGCGGGGAAAGAGACCCAGTACTTC
NA TRBJ1-1 NA TRBV10-3 CASGLTEKNTEAFF TGTGCCAGCGGGCTGACAGAGAAGAACACTGAAGCTTTCTTT
TRBD1 TRBJ2-7 many TRBV11-2 CASSSGQGSEQYF TGTGCCAGCAGCTCCGGACAGGGTAGCGAGCAGTACTTC
TRBD1 TRBJ1-1 NA TRBV5-1 CASNTGGPQANTEAFF TGCGCCAGCAACACAGGGGGGCCGCAGGCGAACACTGAAGCTTTCTTT
NA TRBJ2-1 NA TRBV12-3/TRBV12-4 CASGAGTSYNEQFF TGTGCCAGCGGAGCAGGGACATCCTACAATGAGCAGTTCTTC
NA TRBJ2-7 many TRBV12-3/TRBV12-4 CASSPRQAYEQYF TGTGCCAGCAGTCCCAGACAGGCCTACGAGCAGTACTTC
TRBD2 TRBJ2-2 NA TRBV20-1 CSARGGASGATGELFF TGCAGTGCTAGAGGCGGTGCTAGCGGGGCCACCGGGGAGCTGTTTTTT
TRBD1 TRBJ2-7 NA TRBV6-1 CASSETGQTYEQYF TGTGCCAGCAGCGAAACGGGACAGACCTACGAGCAGTACTTC
TRBD1 TRBJ1-1 many TRBV29-1 CSALPQGGFAEAFF TGCAGCGCTCTCCCCCAAGGGGGCTTCGCTGAAGCTTTCTTT
NA TRBJ2-5 NA TRBV5-1 CASSLSRSYQETQYF TGCGCCAGCAGCTTGTCTCGGTCGTACCAAGAGACCCAGTACTTC
NA TRBJ1-5 NA TRBV12-3/TRBV12-4 CASSLANVGGRQPQHF TGTGCCAGCAGTTTAGCAAATGTGGGGGGCCGTCAGCCCCAGCATTTT
TRBD2 TRBJ2-3 NA TRBV20-1 CSARHPVTSGGTDTQYF TGCAGTGCTAGACATCCGGTGACTAGCGGTGGGACAGATACGCAGTATTTT
TRBD1 TRBJ2-7 few TRBV28 CASSIYRGPYEQYF TGTGCCAGCAGTATCTACAGGGGACCCTACGAGCAGTACTTC
NA TRBJ2-7 few TRBV28 CASSLPGTPEQYF TGTGCCAGCAGTTTGCCCGGGACGCCTGAGCAGTACTTC
NA TRBJ2-2 few TRBV15 CATTDRQGAGELFF TGTGCCACCACCGACAGGCAGGGAGCCGGGGAGCTGTTTTTT
NA TRBJ2-2 few TRBV12-5 CASGRDNTGELFF TGTGCTAGCGGGCGGGATAACACCGGGGAGCTGTTTTTT
NA TRBJ2-7 few TRBV18 CASSRGDRPYEQYF TGTGCCAGCTCACGGGGGGACAGACCCTACGAGCAGTACTTC
TRBD2 TRBJ2-3 few TRBV5-1 CASSLAPAGSITKDTQYF TGCGCCAGCAGCTTGGCCCCAGCGGGGTCCATCACGAAAGATACGCAGTATTTT
TRBD2 TRBJ2-5 NA TRBV4-3 CASSQGGSGRTGETQYF TGCGCCAGCAGCCAAGGGGGTAGCGGGAGGACGGGAGAGACCCAGTACTTC
NA TRBJ1-1 few TRBV6-1 CASTVATGMNTEAFF TGTGCCAGCACCGTGGCGACAGGAATGAACACTGAAGCTTTCTTT
NA TRBJ1-1 NA TRBV20-1 CSARDLVAEAFF TGCAGTGCTAGAGATCTCGTCGCTGAAGCTTTCTTT
NA TRBJ2-3 NA TRBV11-1 CASSLDQRTDTQYF TGTGCCAGCAGCTTAGACCAGCGCACAGATACGCAGTATTTT
NA TRBJ1-1 few TRBV4-3 CASSQESGRSTEAFF TGCGCCAGCAGCCAAGAATCCGGGAGGAGCACTGAAGCTTTCTTT
NA TRBJ2-5 NA TRBV18 CASSPRGLQTETQYF TGTGCCAGCTCACCCCGGGGACTGCAAACAGAGACCCAGTACTTC
TRBD1 TRBJ2-7 NA TRBV29-1 CSAGDRDYEQYF TGCAGCGCCGGAGACAGGGACTACGAGCAGTACTTC
NA TRBJ2-3 many TRBV12-3/TRBV12-4 CASRPFGISTDTQYF TGTGCCAGCAGGCCCTTCGGGATTAGCACAGATACGCAGTATTTT
NA TRBJ2-4 few TRBV7-2 CASSLNGRGGIQYF TGTGCCAGCAGCTTAAATGGTCGAGGTGGCATTCAGTACTTC
TRBD1 TRBJ2-2 many TRBV11-2 CASSLGQGVGELFF TGTGCCAGCAGCTTAGGCCAGGGGGTCGGGGAGCTGTTTTTT
NA TRBJ1-2 NA TRBV2 CASSRAFGYTF TGTGCCAGCAGTCGGGCCTTTGGCTACACCTTC
NA TRBJ2-1 NA TRBV15 CATSGRSGVNEQFF TGTGCCACCAGCGGACGATCAGGGGTCAATGAGCAGTTCTTC
TRBD1 TRBJ1-6 NA TRBV6-7 CASSYPRLQGRKNSPLHF TGTGCCAGCAGTTACCCTCGCCTACAGGGGCGGAAGAATTCACCCCTCCACTTT
NA TRBJ2-5 NA TRBV2 CASTWDYQETQYF TGTGCCAGCACCTGGGACTACCAAGAGACCCAGTACTTC
NA TRBJ2-3 NA TRBV11-2 CASSYSDGGTQYF TGTGCCAGCAGCTACTCGGACGGTGGTACGCAGTATTTT
NA TRBJ2-7 NA TRBV2 CASSPMGGEQYF TGTGCCAGCAGTCCAATGGGAGGAGAGCAGTACTTC
TRBD2 TRBJ2-3 NA TRBV7-8 CASSKRAGDTDTQYF TGTGCCAGCAGCAAAAGAGCGGGGGACACAGATACGCAGTATTTT
NA TRBJ2-1 NA TRBV24-1 CATSDGVGFLKPYNEQFF TGTGCCACCAGTGATGGGGTGGGATTCCTTAAACCTTACAATGAGCAGTTCTTC
NA TRBJ2-5 many TRBV28 CASSFLYSETQYF TGTGCCAGCAGTTTTCTTTATTCCGAGACCCAGTACTTC